This record concerns one T cell receptor beta chain sequence. The data were obtained in a study of blood T cell repertoires in COVID-19. The overall study: PBMCs, B-cell-depleted T cells, or T cells were the source of the cDNA or gDNA that made up the material.

The CDR3 runs 16 residues. CDR1 is SEHNR, CDR2 FQNEAQ, per germline (reference sequence). Deletions cut 5 bases from V and 0 bases from J, with 15 bases between. Participants reported their clinical history, and cohort assignment relied on those reports. In the authors' methods: From reference gene primer amplification, estimates of nucleated cell counts were derived. Generated by immunoSEQ multiplex PCR, the TCRdb table keeps only in-frame clones and is missing some. Clone size and the V and J calls come from that table; the DNA yielded D and trimming. The sample shows some 400,000 clones, around 92% of them seen only once.

Sequencing was done on a sample of PBMCs or T cells enriched from blood (not recorded which). V usage is TRBV7-9 and J usage is TRBJ2-3; D is unresolved. This clonotype originated in a woman aged 30 to 39 who had recovered from COVID-19. The CDR3 DNA is TGTGCCAGCAGCCACCTTAGGAGAGGTAGCACAGATACGCAGTATTTT. It yields the protein CASSHLRRGSTDTQYF.